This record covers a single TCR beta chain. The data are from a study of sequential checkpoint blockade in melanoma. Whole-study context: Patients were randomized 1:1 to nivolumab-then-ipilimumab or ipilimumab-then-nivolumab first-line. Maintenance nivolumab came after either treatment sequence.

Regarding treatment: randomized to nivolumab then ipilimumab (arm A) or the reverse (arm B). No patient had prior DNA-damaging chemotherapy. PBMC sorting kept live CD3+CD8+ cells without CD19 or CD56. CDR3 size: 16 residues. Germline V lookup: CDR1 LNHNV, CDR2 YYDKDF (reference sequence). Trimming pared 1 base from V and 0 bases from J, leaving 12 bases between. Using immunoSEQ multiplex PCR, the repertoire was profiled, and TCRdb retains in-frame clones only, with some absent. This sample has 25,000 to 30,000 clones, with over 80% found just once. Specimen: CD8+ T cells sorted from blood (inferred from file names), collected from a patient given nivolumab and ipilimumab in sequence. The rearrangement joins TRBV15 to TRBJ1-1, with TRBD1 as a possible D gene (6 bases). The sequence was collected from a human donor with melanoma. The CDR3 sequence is CATSRGQGNMNTEAFF. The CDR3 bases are TGTGCCACCAGCAGAGGCCAGGGGAACATGAACACTGAAGCTTTCTTT.